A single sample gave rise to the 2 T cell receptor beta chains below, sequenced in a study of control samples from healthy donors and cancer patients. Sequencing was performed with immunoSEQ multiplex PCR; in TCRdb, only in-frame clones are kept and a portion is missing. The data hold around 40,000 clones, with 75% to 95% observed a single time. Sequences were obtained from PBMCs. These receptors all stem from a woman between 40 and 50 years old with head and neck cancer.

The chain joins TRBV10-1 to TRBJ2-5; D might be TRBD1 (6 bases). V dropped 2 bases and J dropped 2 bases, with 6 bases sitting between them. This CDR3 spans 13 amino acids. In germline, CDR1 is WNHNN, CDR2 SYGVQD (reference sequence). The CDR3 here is CASSEGQQETQYF. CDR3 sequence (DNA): TGCGCCAGCAGTGAGGGACAGCAAGAGACCCAGTACTTC.

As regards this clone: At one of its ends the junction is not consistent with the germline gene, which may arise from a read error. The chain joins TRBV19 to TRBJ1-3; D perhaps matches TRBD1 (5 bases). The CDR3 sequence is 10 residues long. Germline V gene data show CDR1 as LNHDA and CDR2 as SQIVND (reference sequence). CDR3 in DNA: TGTGCCAGTAGTGCCCGCTCGACAGTTTTT. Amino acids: CASSARSTVF.